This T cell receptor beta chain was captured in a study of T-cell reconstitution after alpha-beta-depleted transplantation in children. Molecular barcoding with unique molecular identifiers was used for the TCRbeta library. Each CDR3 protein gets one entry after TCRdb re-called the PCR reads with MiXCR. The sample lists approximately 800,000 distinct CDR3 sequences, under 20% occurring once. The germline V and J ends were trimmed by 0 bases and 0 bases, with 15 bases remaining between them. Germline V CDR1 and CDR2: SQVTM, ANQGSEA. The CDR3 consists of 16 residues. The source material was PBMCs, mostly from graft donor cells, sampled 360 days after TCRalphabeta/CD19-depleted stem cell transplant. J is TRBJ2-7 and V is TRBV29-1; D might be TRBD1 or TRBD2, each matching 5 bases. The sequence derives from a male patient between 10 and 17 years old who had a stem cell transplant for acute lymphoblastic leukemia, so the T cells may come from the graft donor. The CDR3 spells CSVEERGDTSSYEQYF. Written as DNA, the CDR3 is TGCAGCGTTGAAGAAAGGGGAGACACCTCCTCCTACGAGCAGTACTTC.